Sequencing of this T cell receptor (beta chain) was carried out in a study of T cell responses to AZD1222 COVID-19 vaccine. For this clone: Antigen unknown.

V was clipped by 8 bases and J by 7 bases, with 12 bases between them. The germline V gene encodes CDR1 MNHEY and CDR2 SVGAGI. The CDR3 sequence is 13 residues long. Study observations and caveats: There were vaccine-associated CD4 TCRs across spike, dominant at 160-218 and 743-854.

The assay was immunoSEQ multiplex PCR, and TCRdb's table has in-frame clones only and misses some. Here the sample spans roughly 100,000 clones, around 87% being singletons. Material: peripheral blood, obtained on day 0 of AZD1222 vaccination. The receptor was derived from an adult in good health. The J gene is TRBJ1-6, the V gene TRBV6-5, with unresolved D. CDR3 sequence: CASRPRTNSPLHF. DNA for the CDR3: TGTGCCAGCCGACCCCGGACGAATTCACCCCTCCACTTT.